The 3 T cell receptor beta chains reported below all come from one sample, sequenced in a study of T cells after yellow fever vaccination. TCRdb analysed the 5' RACE reads with MiXCR anew, one entry per CDR3 protein. Seen here are approximately 450,000 distinct CDR3 sequences, about 17% observed once, and the top ten hold 18%. The sequenced sample was PBMCs, obtained before the yellow fever booster vaccination. The receptors here all came from a man younger than 35 who received the YFV17D yellow fever vaccine.

The chain has TRBV10-1 and TRBJ2-2; D not resolved. This CDR3 contains 14 residues. The germline gives CDR1 WNHNN, CDR2 SYGVQD (reference sequence). The ends were cut back, 2 bases at V and 2 bases at J, with 6 bases in the middle. This chain's CDR3 is CASSELGNTGELFF. In DNA form, the CDR3 reads TGCGCCAGCAGTGAGCTCGGAAACACCGGGGAGCTGTTTTTT.

The chain links TRBV7-9 to TRBJ1-2, with 11 bases lining up with TRBD1. Germline CDR1 SEHNR, CDR2 FQNEAQ (reference sequence). J was trimmed by 8 bases and V by 4 bases; bases with no gene match: 12. The CDR3 length is 16 residues. The CDR3 spells CASSSTGTGGVRGYTF. The CDR3 region has the DNA TGTGCCAGCAGCTCTACCGGGACAGGGGGGGTGAGAGGCTACACCTTC.

This clonotype was counted between two and nine times. The chain combines TRBV6-4 with TRBJ2-7; a possible D gene is TRBD2 (5 bases). Trimming left V 6 bases short and J 4 bases short, with 10 bases between. Germline assignment: CDR1 MRHNA and CDR2 SNTAGT. The CDR3 extends over 12 amino acids. CDR3 residues: CASSTTRYEQYV. The CDR3 nucleotides are TGTGCCAGCAGCACAACTAGATACGAGCAGTACGTC.